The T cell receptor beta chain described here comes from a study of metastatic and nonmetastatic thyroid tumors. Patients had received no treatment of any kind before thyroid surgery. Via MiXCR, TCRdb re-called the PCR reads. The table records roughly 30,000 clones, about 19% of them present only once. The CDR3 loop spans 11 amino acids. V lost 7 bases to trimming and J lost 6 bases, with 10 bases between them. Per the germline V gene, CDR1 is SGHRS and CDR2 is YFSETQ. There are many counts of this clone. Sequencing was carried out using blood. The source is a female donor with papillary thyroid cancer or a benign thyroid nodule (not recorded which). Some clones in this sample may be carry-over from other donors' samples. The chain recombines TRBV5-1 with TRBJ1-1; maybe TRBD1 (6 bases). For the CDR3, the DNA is TGCGCCAGCCAACAGGGCTCTGAAGCTTTCTTT. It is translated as CASQQGSEAFF.